A single sample gave rise to the 6 T cell receptor beta chains below, sequenced in a study of post-analysis software for immune sequencing data. Study results and limitations: Controls had lower frequencies than patients of roughly five TRBV segments, which included TRBV5-6, TRBV5-1 and TRBV20-1.

Their cognate antigens are unknown. The authors incorporated unique molecular identifiers into the TCR beta cDNA libraries. A single record per CDR3 protein comes from TCRdb applying MiXCR to the PCR reads. Of roughly 430,000 distinct CDR3 sequences listed, 39% are singletons. The material sequenced was blood. These receptors all come from a girl aged 2 to 10 with multiple sclerosis.

J is TRBJ2-3 and V is TRBV7-2; D remains ambiguous. Per the germline V gene, CDR1 is SGHTA and CDR2 is FQGNSA. V was cut by 5 bases and J by 6 bases, with 12 bases left in between. This CDR3 is built from 13 residues. CDR3 in amino acids: CASSPPPADTQYF. CDR3 coding DNA: TGTGCCAGCAGCCCCCCCCCGGCGGATACGCAGTATTTT.

The genes are TRBV29-1 and TRBJ1-1; D is possibly TRBD1 (5 bases). CDR1 is SQVTM and CDR2 is ANQGSEA in the germline V gene. The CDR3 loop spans 12 amino acids. V lost 4 bases to trimming and J lost 10 bases, with 16 bases between them. CDR3 sequence (DNA): TGCAGCGTTGTGAGACAGACCTCTGGAGCTTTCTTT. Protein product: CSVVRQTSGAFF.

This clonotype was found once. This sequence joins TRBV7-8 and TRBJ1-5; 8 bases agree with TRBD1. Trimming took 4 bases from V and 4 from J; bases not matched to a gene: 12. The length of the CDR3 is 17 residues. Per the germline V gene, CDR1 is SGHVS and CDR2 is FQNEAQ. The CDR3 loop reads CASSSRNGQGGNQPQHF. The CDR3 DNA sequence: TGTGCCAGCAGCTCTCGTAATGGACAGGGTGGAAATCAGCCCCAGCATTTT.

The J gene is TRBJ2-3, the V gene TRBV12-3 or TRBV12-4, with TRBD2 identical over 9 bases. The CDR3 spans 16 residues. V was clipped by 6 bases and J by 4 bases; unmatched bases: 11. In nucleotides, the CDR3 is TGTGCCAGCAGCTCCCCGACTAGCGGAAGTTCAGATACGCAGTATTTT. It translates to CASSSPTSGSSDTQYF.

Only a few counts were recorded for this clonotype. The chain couples TRBV6-5 to TRBJ2-5, with 12 nucleotides matching TRBD1. The CDR3 has 16 amino acids. The germline V gene encodes CDR1 MNHEY and CDR2 SVGAGI. V lost 7 bases to trimming and J lost 5 bases; unmatched junction nucleotides: 11. The CDR3 region is CASTAAGTGGRETQYF. CDR3 nucleotide sequence: TGTGCCAGCACCGCCGCCGGGACAGGGGGCAGGGAGACCCAGTACTTC.

The chain is built from TRBV12-3 or TRBV12-4 and TRBJ1-1; 8 bases fit TRBD1. Trimming cost V 1 base and J 6 bases; bases outside gene matches: 7. The CDR3 has 15 residues. CDR3 coding DNA: TGTGCCAGCAGTTTAGGGATGGGACAGGTCTCTGAAGCTTTCTTT. This sequence encodes CASSLGMGQVSEAFF.